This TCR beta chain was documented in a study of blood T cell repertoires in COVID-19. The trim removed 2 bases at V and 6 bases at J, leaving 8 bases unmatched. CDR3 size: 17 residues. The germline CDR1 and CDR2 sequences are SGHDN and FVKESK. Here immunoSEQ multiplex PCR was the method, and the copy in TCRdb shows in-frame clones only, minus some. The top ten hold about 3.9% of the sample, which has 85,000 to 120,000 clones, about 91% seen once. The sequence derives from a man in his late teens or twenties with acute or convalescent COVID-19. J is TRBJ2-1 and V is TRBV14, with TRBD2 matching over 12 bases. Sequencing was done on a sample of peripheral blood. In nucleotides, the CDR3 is TGTGCCAGCAGCCAATTCCTAGCGGGAGGGCCTTCCAATGAGCAGTTCTTC. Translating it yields CASSQFLAGGPSNEQFF.